This T cell receptor beta chain appears in the sequencing data of a study of neurological immune-mediated disorders. Sorted libraries were derived from about a million CD4+ or CD8+ T cells. Via MiXCR, TCRdb re-called the 5' RACE reads, giving one row per CDR3 protein. The repertoire holds some 35,000 distinct CDR3 sequences, with around a tenth as singletons. CDR3 size: 12 residues. Per germline, CDR1 SQVTM and CDR2 ANQGSEA. The V end lost 4 bases, the J end lost 8 bases, and 14 bases lay between the germline ends. This rearrangement joins TRBV29-1 to TRBJ1-2; D perhaps matches TRBD1 (5 bases). The sample comprised CD4+ T cells from blood. The source is a woman aged 25 to 39 with HTLV-1-associated myelopathy (HAM/TSP). In nucleotides, the CDR3 is TGCAGCGTTGGGGGGTCGCTGAGCGGCTACACCTTC. Amino acids: CSVGGSLSGYTF.